A single sample gave rise to the 11 T cell receptor beta chains below, sequenced in a study of blood T cell repertoires in COVID-19. Only in-frame clones appear in the TCRdb table, and some are missing; sequencing was by immunoSEQ multiplex PCR. This sample has more than 200,000 clones, with 81% found just once. Sequencing was performed on peripheral blood. Every receptor here comes from a woman of 80 years or more with acute or convalescent COVID-19.

The CDR3 spells CASTPDRGGSYEQYF. In DNA, the CDR3 is TGTGCCAGCACTCCCGATCGGGGGGGTTCCTACGAGCAGTACTTC. The genes are TRBV6-5 and TRBJ2-7, with TRBD2 identical over 8 bases. V dropped 7 bases and J dropped 1; count of bases not matched to a gene: 9. Per germline, CDR1 MNHEY and CDR2 SVGAGI. The CDR3 extends over 15 amino acids.

The chain couples TRBV18 to TRBJ2-7; perhaps TRBD1 as D (6 bases). Germline CDR1 KGHSH, CDR2 LQKENI. The ends were cut back, 1 base at V and 1 base at J, with 11 bases in the middle. The CDR3 spans 15 residues. In DNA, the CDR3 is TGTGCCAGCTCACCACTGGGGGCTATGTCCTACGAGCAGTACTTC. Translation: CASSPLGAMSYEQYF.

V gene TRBV2 combines with J gene TRBJ1-2; D remains unclear. Trimming shortened V by 5 bases and J by 1 base, and 8 bases separated the two germline ends. The CDR3 contains 13 residues. Germline-derived CDR1 and CDR2 are SNHLY and FYNNEI. This CDR3 reads CASSPQFNYGYTF. The CDR3 nucleotides are TGTGCCAGCAGTCCACAGTTTAACTATGGCTACACCTTC.

The rearrangement links TRBV2 to TRBJ2-2, with 7 positions matching TRBD1. CDR3 length: 13 residues. The V gene's germline CDR1 is SNHLY and CDR2 FYNNEI. V was clipped by 4 bases and J by 8 bases; unmatched bases: 4. CDR3 DNA: TGTGCCAGCAGTGGACAGGGTTTGGGGGAGCTGTTTTTT. Its translation is CASSGQGLGELFF.

The CDR3 reads CASSDSGTTYEQYF. The CDR3 DNA is TGTGCCAGCAGTGACTCCGGGACAACCTACGAGCAGTACTTC. The chain has TRBV2 and TRBJ2-7; maybe TRBD1 (6 bases). CDR3 size: 14 residues. Germline CDR1 and CDR2: SNHLY and FYNNEI. Trimming pared 3 bases from V and 2 bases from J, leaving 11 bases between. The full variable domain, completed using reference TRBV2 and TRBJ2-7, is EPEVTQTPSHQVTQMGQEVILRCVPISNHLYFYWYRQILGQKVEFLVSFYNNEISEKSEIFDDQFSVERPDGSNFTLKIRSTKLEDSAMYFCASSDSGTTYEQYFGPGTRLTVT.

The chain uses TRBV9 and TRBJ2-2, with D unclear. Germline V lookup: CDR1 SGDLS, CDR2 YYNGEE. The germline V and J ends were trimmed by 0 bases and 3 bases, with 6 bases remaining between them. The CDR3 has 14 residues. CDR3 nucleotide sequence: TGTGCCAGCAGCGTAGTAGACTACACCGGGGAGCTGTTTTTT. Translating it yields CASSVVDYTGELFF.

The chain carries TRBV5-1 and TRBJ1-3; 7 nucleotides agree with TRBD1. This CDR3 comprises 13 residues. The V gene's germline CDR1 is SGHRS and CDR2 YFSETQ. Germline trimming cut 7 bases from V and 0 bases from J; bases unmatched to any gene: 1. CDR3 protein: CASRDSSGNTIYF. CDR3 in DNA: TGCGCCAGCCGGGACAGCTCTGGAAACACCATATATTTT.

The chain joins TRBV6-5 to TRBJ1-2, with TRBD1 matching 9 bases. The V segment lost 0 bases and the J segment 4 bases; nucleotides outside the gene matches: 0. The CDR3 loop spans 14 amino acids. Germline V lookup: CDR1 MNHEY, CDR2 SVGAGI. The CDR3 nucleotides read TGTGCCAGCAGTTACTCGGGACAGGGCTATGGCTACACCTTC. It yields the protein CASSYSGQGYGYTF.

The rearrangement joins TRBV5-1 to TRBJ1-2; TRBD1 might be the D (5 bases). CDR3 length: 15 residues. Trimming stripped 4 bases from V and 0 bases from J, with 13 bases between. Germline CDR1 is SGHRS and CDR2 is YFSETQ. The CDR3, as DNA: TGCGCCAGCAGCCACGACAGTGCTACTAACTATGGCTACACCTTC. It codes for CASSHDSATNYGYTF.

The CDR3 DNA sequence: TGTGCCAGCAGTTACGGACAGGTCGGCTCTGGAAACACCATATATTTT. It codes for CASSYGQVGSGNTIYF. This chain links TRBV6-5 with TRBJ1-3; 7 bases fit TRBD1. Germline V gene sequence: CDR1 MNHEY, CDR2 SVGAGI. This CDR3 spans 16 amino acids. V gave up 2 bases and J gave up 0 bases; unmatched junction bases: 4.

The genes are TRBV28 and TRBJ1-6, with D hard to call. This CDR3 comprises 13 residues. With 8 bases removed from V and 5 bases from J, the gap between germline ends came to 10 bases. From germline, CDR1 is MDHEN and CDR2 SYDVKM. The CDR3 sequence: CASELYNNSPLHF. The CDR3 DNA is TGTGCCAGCGAACTTTATAATAATTCACCCCTCCACTTT. The full variable domain, with the rest looked up from reference TRBV28 and TRBJ1-6, is DVKVTQSSRYLVKRTGEKVFLECVQDMDHENMFWYRQDPGLGLRLIYFSYDVKMKEKGDIPEGYSVSREKKERFSLILESASTNQTSMYLCASELYNNSPLHFGNGTRLTVT.